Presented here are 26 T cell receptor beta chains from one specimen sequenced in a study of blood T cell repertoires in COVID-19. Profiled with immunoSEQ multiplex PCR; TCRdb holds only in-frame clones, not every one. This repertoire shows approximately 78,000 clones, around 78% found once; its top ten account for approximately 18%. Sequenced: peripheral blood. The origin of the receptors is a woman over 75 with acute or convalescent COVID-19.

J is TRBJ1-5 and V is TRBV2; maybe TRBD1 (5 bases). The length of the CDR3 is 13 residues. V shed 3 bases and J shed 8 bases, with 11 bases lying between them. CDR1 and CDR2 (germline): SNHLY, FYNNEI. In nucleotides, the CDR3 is TGTGCCAGCAGTGAGCAGGGTGTGGAGCCCCAGCATTTT. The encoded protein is CASSEQGVEPQHF.

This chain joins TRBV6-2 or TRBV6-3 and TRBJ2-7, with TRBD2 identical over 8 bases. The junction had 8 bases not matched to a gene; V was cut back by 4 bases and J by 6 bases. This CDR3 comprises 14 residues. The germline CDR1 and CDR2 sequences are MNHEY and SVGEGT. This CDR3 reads CASSLKAGDGEQYF. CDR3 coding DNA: TGTGCCAGCAGTTTAAAAGCGGGAGACGGCGAGCAGTACTTC.

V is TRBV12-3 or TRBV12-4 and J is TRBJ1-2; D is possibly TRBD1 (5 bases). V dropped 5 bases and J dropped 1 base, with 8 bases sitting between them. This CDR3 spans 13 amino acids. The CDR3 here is CASSRDFNYGYTF. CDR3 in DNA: TGTGCCAGCAGTCGGGACTTTAACTATGGCTACACCTTC.

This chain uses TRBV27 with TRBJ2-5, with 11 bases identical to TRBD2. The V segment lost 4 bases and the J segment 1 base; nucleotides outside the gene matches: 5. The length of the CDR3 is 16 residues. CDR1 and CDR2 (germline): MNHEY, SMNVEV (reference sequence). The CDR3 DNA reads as TGTGCCAGCAGTTCGCTAGCGGGGGGCCCCCAAGAGACCCAGTACTTC. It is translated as CASSSLAGGPQETQYF.

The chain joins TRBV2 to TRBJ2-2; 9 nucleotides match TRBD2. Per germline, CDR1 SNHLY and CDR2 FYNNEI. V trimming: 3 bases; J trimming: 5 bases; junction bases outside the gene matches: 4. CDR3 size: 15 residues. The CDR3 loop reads CASSEGGRVTGELFF. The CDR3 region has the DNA TGTGCCAGCAGTGAGGGCGGGAGGGTAACCGGGGAGCTGTTTTTT.

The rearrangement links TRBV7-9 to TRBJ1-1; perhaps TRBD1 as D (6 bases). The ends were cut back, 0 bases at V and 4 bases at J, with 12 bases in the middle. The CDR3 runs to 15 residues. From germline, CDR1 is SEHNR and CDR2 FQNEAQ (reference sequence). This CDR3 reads CASSLAPGHTTEAFF. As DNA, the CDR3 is TGTGCCAGCAGCTTAGCCCCGGGACATACCACTGAAGCTTTCTTT.

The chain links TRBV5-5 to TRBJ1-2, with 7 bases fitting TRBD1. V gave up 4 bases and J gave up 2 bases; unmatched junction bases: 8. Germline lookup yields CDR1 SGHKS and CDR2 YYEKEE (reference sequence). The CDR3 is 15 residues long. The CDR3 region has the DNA TGTGCCAGCAGCATAAAAGGGGGCGCAAACTATGGCTACACCTTC. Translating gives CASSIKGGANYGYTF.

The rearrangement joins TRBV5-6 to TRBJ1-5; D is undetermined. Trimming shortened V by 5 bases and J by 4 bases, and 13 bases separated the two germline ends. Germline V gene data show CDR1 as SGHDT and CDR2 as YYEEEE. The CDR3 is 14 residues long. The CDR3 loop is CASSSGLTNQPQHF. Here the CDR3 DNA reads TGTGCCAGCAGTTCCGGACTGACTAATCAGCCCCAGCATTTT.

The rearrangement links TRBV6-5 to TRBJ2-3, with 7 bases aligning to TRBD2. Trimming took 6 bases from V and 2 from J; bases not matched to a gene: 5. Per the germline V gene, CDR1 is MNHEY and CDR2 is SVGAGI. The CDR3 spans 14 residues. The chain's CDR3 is CASRTTSLTDTQYF. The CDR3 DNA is TGTGCCAGCAGGACGACTAGCCTCACAGATACGCAGTATTTT.

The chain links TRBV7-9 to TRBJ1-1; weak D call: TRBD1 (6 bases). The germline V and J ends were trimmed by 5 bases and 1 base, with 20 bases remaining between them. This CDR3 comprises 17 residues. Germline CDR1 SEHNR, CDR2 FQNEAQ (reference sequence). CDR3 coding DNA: TGTGCCAGCAGCCATTTCGGAACAGGGAGAGGGAACACTGAAGCTTTCTTT. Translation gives CASSHFGTGRGNTEAFF.

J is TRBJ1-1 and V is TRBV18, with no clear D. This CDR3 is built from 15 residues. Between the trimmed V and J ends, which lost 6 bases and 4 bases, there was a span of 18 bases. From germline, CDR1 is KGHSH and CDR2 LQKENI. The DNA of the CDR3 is TGTGCCAGCTCTCCAGAGCCGGGGTTCGGCACTGAAGCTTTCTTT. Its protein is CASSPEPGFGTEAFF.

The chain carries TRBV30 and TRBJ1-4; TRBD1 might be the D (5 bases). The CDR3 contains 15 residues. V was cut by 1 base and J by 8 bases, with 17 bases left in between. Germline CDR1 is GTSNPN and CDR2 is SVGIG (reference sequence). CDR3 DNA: TGTGCCTGGAGTGGGAACAGGCAGAGTCGGGAAAAACTGTTTTTT. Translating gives CAWSGNRQSREKLFF.

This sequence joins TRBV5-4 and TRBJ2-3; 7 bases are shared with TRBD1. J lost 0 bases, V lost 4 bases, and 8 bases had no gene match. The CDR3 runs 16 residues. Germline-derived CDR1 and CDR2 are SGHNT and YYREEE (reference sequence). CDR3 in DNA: TGTGCCAGCAGCCTAGGGACAGCCCTTAGCACAGATACGCAGTATTTT. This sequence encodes CASSLGTALSTDTQYF. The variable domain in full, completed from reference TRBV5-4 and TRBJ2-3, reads ETGVTQSPTHLIKTRGQQVTLRCSSQSGHNTVSWYQQALGQGPQFIFQYYREEENGRGNFPPRFSGLQFPNYSSELNVNALELDDSALYLCASSLGTALSTDTQYFGPGTRLTVL.

CDR3 residues: CASSLGGGDSGSYEQFF. In DNA, the CDR3 is TGTGCCAGCAGCTTAGGCGGGGGAGATAGCGGGAGTTATGAGCAGTTCTTC. V is TRBV11-3 and J is TRBJ2-1; 9 bases fit TRBD2. The CDR3 contains 17 residues. Losses at the gene ends were 1 base for V and 8 bases for J; bases not matched to a gene: 12. Germline-derived CDR1 and CDR2 are SGHNT and YENEEA.

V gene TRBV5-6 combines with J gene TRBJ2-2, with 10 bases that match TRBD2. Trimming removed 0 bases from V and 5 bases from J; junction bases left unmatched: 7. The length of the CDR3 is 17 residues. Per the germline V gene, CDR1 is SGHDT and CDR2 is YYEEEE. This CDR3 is CASSLVVAGGYTGELFF. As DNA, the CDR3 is TGTGCCAGCAGCTTGGTGGTAGCGGGAGGATATACCGGGGAGCTGTTTTTT.

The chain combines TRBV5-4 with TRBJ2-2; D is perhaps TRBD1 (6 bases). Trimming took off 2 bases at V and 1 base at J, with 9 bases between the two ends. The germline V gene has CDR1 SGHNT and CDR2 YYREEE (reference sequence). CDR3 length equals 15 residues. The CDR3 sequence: CASSLRRGNTGELFF. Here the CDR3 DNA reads TGTGCCAGCAGCTTACGCAGGGGGAACACCGGGGAGCTGTTTTTT.

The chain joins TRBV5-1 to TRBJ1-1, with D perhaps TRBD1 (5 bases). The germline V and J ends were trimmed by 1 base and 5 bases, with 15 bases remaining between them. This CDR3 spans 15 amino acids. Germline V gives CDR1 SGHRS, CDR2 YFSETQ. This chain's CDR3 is CASSLTWGADTEAFF. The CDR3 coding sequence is TGCGCCAGCAGCTTGACCTGGGGCGCAGATACTGAAGCTTTCTTT.

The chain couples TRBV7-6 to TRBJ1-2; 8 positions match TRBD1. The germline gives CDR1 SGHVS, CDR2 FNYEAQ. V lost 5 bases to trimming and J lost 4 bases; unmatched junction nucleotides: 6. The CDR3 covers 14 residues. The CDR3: CASSQDREGYGYTF. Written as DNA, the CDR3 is TGTGCCAGCAGCCAGGACAGGGAGGGCTATGGCTACACCTTC.

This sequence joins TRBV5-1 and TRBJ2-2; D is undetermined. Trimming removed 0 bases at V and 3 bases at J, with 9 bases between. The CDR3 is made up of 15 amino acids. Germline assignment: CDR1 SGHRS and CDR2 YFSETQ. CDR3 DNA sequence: TGCGCCAGCAGCTTGGCACAGAGTTACACCGGGGAGCTGTTTTTT. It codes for CASSLAQSYTGELFF.

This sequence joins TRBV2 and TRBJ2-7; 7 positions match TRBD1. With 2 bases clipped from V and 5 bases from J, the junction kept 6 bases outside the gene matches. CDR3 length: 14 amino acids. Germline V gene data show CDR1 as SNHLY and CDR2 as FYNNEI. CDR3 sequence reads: CASSERQGWDEQYF. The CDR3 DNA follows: TGTGCCAGCAGTGAAAGACAGGGTTGGGACGAGCAGTACTTC.

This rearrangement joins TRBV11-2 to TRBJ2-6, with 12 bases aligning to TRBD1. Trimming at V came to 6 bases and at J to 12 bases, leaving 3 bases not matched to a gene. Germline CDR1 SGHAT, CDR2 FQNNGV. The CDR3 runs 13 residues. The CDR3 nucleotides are TGTGCCAGCAGTCGGGACAGGGGGCGCGTCCTGACTTTC. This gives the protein CASSRDRGRVLTF. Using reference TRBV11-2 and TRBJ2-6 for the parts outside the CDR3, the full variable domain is EAGVAQSPRYKIIEKRQSVAFWCNPISGHATLYWYQQILGQGPKLLIQFQNNGVVDDSQLPKDRFSAERLKGVDSTLKIQPAKLEDSAVYLCASSRDRGRVLTFGAGSRLTVL.

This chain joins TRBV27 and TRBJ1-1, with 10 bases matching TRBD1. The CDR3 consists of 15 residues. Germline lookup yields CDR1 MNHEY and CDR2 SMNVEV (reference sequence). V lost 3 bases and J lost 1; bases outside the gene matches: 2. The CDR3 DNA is TGTGCCAGCAGTTTCCGACAGGGGGCGAACACTGAAGCTTTCTTT. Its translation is CASSFRQGANTEAFF.

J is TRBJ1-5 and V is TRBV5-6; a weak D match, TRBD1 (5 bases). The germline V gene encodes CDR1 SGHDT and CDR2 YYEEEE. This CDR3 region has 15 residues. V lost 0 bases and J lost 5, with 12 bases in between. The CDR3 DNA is TGTGCCAGCAGCTTGGACGGGGGGTTCGATCAGCCCCAGCATTTT. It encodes CASSLDGGFDQPQHF.

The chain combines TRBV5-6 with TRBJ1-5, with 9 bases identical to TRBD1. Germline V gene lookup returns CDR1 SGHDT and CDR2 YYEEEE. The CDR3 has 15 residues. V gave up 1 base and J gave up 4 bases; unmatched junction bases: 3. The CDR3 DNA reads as TGTGCCAGCAGCTTGTACGGACAGGGGAATCAGCCCCAGCATTTT. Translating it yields CASSLYGQGNQPQHF.

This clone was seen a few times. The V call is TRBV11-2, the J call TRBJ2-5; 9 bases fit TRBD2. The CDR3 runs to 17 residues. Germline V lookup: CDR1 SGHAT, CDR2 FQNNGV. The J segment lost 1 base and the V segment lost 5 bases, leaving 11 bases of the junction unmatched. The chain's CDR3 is CASSQSLAGGVQETQYF. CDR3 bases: TGTGCCAGCAGCCAGTCATTGGCGGGAGGGGTCCAAGAGACCCAGTACTTC.

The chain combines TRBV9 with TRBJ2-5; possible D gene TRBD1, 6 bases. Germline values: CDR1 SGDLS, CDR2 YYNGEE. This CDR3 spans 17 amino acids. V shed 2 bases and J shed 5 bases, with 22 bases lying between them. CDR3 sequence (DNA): TGTGCCAGCAGCGTTGGTTCCGGACAGTCCCTGGGTGAGACCCAGTACTTC. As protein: CASSVGSGQSLGETQYF.